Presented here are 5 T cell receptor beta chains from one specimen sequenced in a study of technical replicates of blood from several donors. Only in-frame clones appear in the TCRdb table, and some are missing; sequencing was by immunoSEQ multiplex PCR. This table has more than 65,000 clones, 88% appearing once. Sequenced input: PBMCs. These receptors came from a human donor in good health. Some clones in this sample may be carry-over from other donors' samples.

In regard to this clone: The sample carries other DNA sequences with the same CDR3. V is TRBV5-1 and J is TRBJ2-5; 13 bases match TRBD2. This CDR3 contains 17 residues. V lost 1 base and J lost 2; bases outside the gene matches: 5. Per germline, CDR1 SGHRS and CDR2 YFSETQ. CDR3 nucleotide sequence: TGCGCCAGCAGCTTGACTAGCGGGGGGGCGAGGCAAGAGACCCAGTACTTC. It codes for CASSLTSGGARQETQYF.

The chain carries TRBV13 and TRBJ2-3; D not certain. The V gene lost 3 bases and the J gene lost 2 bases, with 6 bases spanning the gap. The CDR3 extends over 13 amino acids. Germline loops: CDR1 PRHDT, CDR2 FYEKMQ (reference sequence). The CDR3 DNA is TGTGCCAGCAGCTTGGGCAACACAGATACGCAGTATTTT. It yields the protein CASSLGNTDTQYF.

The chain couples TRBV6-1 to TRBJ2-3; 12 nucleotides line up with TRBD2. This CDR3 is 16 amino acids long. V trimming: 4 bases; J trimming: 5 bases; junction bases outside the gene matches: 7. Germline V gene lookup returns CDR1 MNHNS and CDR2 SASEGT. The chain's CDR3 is CASSGASGGAKDTQYF. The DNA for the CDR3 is TGTGCCAGCAGTGGGGCTAGCGGGGGGGCAAAAGATACGCAGTATTTT.

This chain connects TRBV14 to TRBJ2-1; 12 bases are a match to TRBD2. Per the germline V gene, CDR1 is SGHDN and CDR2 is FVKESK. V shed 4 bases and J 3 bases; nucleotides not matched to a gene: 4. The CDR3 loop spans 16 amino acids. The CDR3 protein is CASSRTSGGIYNEQFF. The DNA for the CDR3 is TGTGCCAGCAGCCGTACTAGCGGGGGGATCTACAATGAGCAGTTCTTC.

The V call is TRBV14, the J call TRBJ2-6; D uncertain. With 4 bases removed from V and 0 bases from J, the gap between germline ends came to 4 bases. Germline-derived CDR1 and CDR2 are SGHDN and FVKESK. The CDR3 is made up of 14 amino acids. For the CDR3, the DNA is TGTGCCAGCAGCCTCGTCTCTGGGGCCAACGTCCTGACTTTC. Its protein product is CASSLVSGANVLTF.